These T cell receptor beta chains were read from a single sample in a study of memory CD4+ T cells and cytomegalovirus serostatus. Profiling relied on immunoSEQ multiplex PCR, and the TCRdb table lists in-frame clones only, not all of them. The sample has 55,000 to 65,000 clones; about 81% are singletons. The sequenced material came from memory CD4+ T cells from blood. These receptors were collected from an adult in good health and CMV-seronegative. Each CDR3 is given with its conserved first and last residue. D genes are given only for firm matches. Rows give clone size only sometimes, using once, few, many, or a class for an expanded clone.

size: NA
D: NA
V: TRBV12-2
J: TRBJ1-1
CDR3: CASRLALLESGLNTEAFF
DNA: TGTGCAAGTCGCTTAGCGTTGTTGGAGTCAGGCTTGAACACTGAAGCTTTCTTT

size: NA
D: TRBD2
V: TRBV7-2
J: TRBJ2-3
CDR3: CASSLGLAGALGTQYF
DNA: TGTGCCAGCAGCTTAGGACTAGCGGGAGCCTTGGGTACGCAGTATTTT

size: NA
D: TRBD1
V: TRBV6-1
J: TRBJ1-4
CDR3: CASSAQGAKLFF
DNA: TGTGCCAGCAGTGCACAGGGGGCTAAACTGTTTTTT

size: NA
D: NA
V: TRBV7-9
J: TRBJ2-2
CDR3: CASSEDGNTGELFF
DNA: TGTGCCAGCAGCGAAGACGGGAACACCGGGGAGCTGTTTTTT

size: medium-sized
D: NA
V: TRBV6-5
J: TRBJ1-2
CDR3: CATRLQGYGYTF
DNA: TGTGCCACCCGCCTCCAGGGGTATGGCTACACCTTC

size: NA
D: NA
V: TRBV7-2
J: TRBJ1-1
CDR3: CASTTQPGGNTEAFF
DNA: TGTGCCAGCACTACCCAACCCGGGGGAAACACTGAAGCTTTCTTT

size: NA
D: NA
V: TRBV6-1
J: TRBJ1-1
CDR3: CASSQVSEAFF
DNA: TGTGCCAGCAGTCAGGTTTCTGAAGCTTTCTTT

size: NA
D: NA
V: TRBV5-4
J: TRBJ2-1
CDR3: CASSPGRGQHNEQFF
DNA: TGTGCCAGCAGCCCCGGGAGGGGGCAACACAATGAGCAGTTCTTC

size: NA
D: NA
V: TRBV5-4
J: TRBJ2-3
CDR3: CASSPRELVGPDTQYF
DNA: TGTGCCAGCAGCCCACGCGAACTAGTTGGCCCAGATACGCAGTATTTT

size: NA
D: NA
V: TRBV5-1
J: TRBJ2-1
CDR3: CASSPPWGGEQFF
DNA: TGCGCCAGCAGCCCACCTTGGGGTGGTGAGCAGTTCTTC

size: NA
D: TRBD1
V: TRBV13
J: TRBJ2-5
CDR3: CASSHRTGGEETQYF
DNA: TGTGCCAGCAGCCATCGGACAGGGGGCGAGGAGACCCAGTACTTC

size: once
D: NA
V: TRBV7-9
J: TRBJ2-7
CDR3: CASSFTGVSYEQYF
DNA: TGTGCCAGCAGCTTCACGGGGGTCTCCTACGAGCAGTACTTC

size: NA
D: NA
V: TRBV18
J: TRBJ1-1
CDR3: CASSPLQGEAFF
DNA: TGTGCCAGCTCACCACTTCAGGGAGAGGCTTTCTTT

size: NA
D: NA
V: TRBV30
J: TRBJ1-5
CDR3: CAWSEQANQPQHF
DNA: TGTGCCTGGAGTGAACAGGCAAATCAGCCCCAGCATTTT

size: NA
D: NA
V: TRBV4-3
J: TRBJ1-2
CDR3: CASSHAPAGDPYGYTF
DNA: TGCGCCAGCAGCCACGCCCCGGCAGGGGATCCCTATGGCTACACCTTC

size: NA
D: TRBD1
V: TRBV5-1
J: TRBJ1-1
CDR3: CASSRRTGDTEAFF
DNA: TGCGCCAGCAGCCGACGGACAGGGGACACTGAAGCTTTCTTT

size: few
D: NA
V: TRBV7-2
J: TRBJ1-2
CDR3: CASSPETGNYGYTF
DNA: TGTGCCAGCAGCCCGGAAACAGGGAACTATGGCTACACCTTC

size: NA
D: NA
V: TRBV30
J: TRBJ2-7
CDR3: CAWSPGGGRGSQYF
DNA: TGTGCCTGGAGCCCCGGCGGGGGCAGGGGCTCGCAGTACTTC

size: NA
D: NA
V: TRBV30
J: TRBJ2-7
CDR3: CAWTTGHLGEQYF
DNA: TGTGCCTGGACAACGGGACATCTAGGCGAGCAGTACTTC

size: NA
D: TRBD1
V: TRBV6-6
J: TRBJ2-7
CDR3: CASSGTAYEQYF
DNA: TGTGCCAGCAGTGGGACAGCCTACGAGCAGTACTTC

size: NA
D: NA
V: TRBV5-1
J: TRBJ1-1
CDR3: CASSLGTSTEAFF
DNA: TGCGCCAGCAGCTTGGGTACGTCCACTGAAGCTTTCTTT

size: NA
D: NA
V: TRBV27
J: TRBJ2-7
CDR3: CASSRGGYEQYF
DNA: TGTGCCAGCAGCCGTGGGGGCTACGAGCAGTACTTC

size: NA
D: TRBD1
V: TRBV27
J: TRBJ1-3
CDR3: CASSVTGGSGNTIYF
DNA: TGTGCCAGCAGTGTGACAGGGGGCTCTGGAAACACCATATATTTT

size: NA
D: TRBD1
V: TRBV4-3
J: TRBJ2-7
CDR3: CASSQAGQGWYEQYF
DNA: TGCGCCAGCAGCCAAGCTGGACAGGGATGGTACGAGCAGTACTTC

size: NA
D: TRBD1
V: TRBV7-9
J: TRBJ2-7
CDR3: CASSLNTGGGEQYF
DNA: TGTGCCAGCAGCTTAAATACAGGGGGCGGGGAGCAGTACTTC

size: NA
D: NA
V: TRBV27
J: TRBJ1-5
CDR3: CASSFRGESNQPQHF
DNA: TGTGCCAGCAGTTTTCGAGGAGAAAGCAATCAGCCCCAGCATTTT

size: NA
D: TRBD2
V: TRBV19
J: TRBJ2-4
CDR3: CASSIGGGRPKNIQYF
DNA: TGTGCCAGTAGTATAGGAGGCGGGAGACCCAAAAACATTCAGTACTTC

size: NA
D: TRBD2
V: TRBV6-1
J: TRBJ2-3
CDR3: CASSEWASGIARGTDTQYF
DNA: TGTGCCAGCAGTGAATGGGCTAGCGGGATAGCGAGGGGCACAGATACGCAGTATTTT

size: NA
D: NA
V: TRBV9
J: TRBJ2-7
CDR3: CASSVEGHPGEQYF
DNA: TGTGCCAGCAGCGTAGAAGGCCATCCTGGGGAGCAGTACTTC

size: NA
D: NA
V: TRBV7-6
J: TRBJ2-6
CDR3: CASSLARGTGANVLTF
DNA: TGTGCCAGCAGCTTAGCTCGGGGGACTGGGGCCAACGTCCTGACTTTC

size: NA
D: NA
V: TRBV6-5
J: TRBJ1-1
CDR3: CASSSLGGARTEAFF
DNA: TGTGCCAGCAGTTCACTTGGGGGGGCCCGAACTGAAGCTTTCTTT

size: NA
D: TRBD2
V: TRBV4-3
J: TRBJ2-3
CDR3: CASSQDLTTSGRTSTDTQYF
DNA: TGCGCCAGCAGCCAAGATTTAACGACTAGCGGGAGGACCAGCACAGATACGCAGTATTTT

size: NA
D: NA
V: TRBV11-1
J: TRBJ2-7
CDR3: CASSLGDPSRGEQYF
DNA: TGTGCCAGCAGCCTAGGGGACCCCTCTCGAGGCGAGCAGTACTTC

size: NA
D: TRBD1
V: TRBV29-1
J: TRBJ1-2
CDR3: CSVDTGESWGNYGYTF
DNA: TGCAGCGTTGACACAGGGGAGTCCTGGGGTAACTATGGCTACACCTTC

size: NA
D: NA
V: TRBV5-6
J: TRBJ2-1
CDR3: CASSLGQVRIYNEQFF
DNA: TGTGCCAGCAGCCTGGGCCAAGTAAGAATATACAATGAGCAGTTCTTC

size: NA
D: NA
V: TRBV9
J: TRBJ1-4
CDR3: CASSFRQGPEKLFF
DNA: TGTGCCAGCAGCTTTCGGCAGGGACCTGAAAAACTGTTTTTT

size: NA
D: TRBD1
V: TRBV7-9
J: TRBJ1-1
CDR3: CASSLTGGMNTEAFF
DNA: TGTGCCAGCAGCCTGACAGGGGGGATGAACACTGAAGCTTTCTTT

size: NA
D: TRBD2
V: TRBV5-6
J: TRBJ2-1
CDR3: CASSEFTGLAVYNEQFF
DNA: TGTGCCAGCAGCGAATTTACAGGACTAGCGGTCTACAATGAGCAGTTCTTC

size: NA
D: NA
V: TRBV6-5
J: TRBJ1-1
CDR3: CASSYYRDNVAFF
DNA: TGTGCCAGCAGTTACTACAGGGATAACGTAGCTTTCTTT